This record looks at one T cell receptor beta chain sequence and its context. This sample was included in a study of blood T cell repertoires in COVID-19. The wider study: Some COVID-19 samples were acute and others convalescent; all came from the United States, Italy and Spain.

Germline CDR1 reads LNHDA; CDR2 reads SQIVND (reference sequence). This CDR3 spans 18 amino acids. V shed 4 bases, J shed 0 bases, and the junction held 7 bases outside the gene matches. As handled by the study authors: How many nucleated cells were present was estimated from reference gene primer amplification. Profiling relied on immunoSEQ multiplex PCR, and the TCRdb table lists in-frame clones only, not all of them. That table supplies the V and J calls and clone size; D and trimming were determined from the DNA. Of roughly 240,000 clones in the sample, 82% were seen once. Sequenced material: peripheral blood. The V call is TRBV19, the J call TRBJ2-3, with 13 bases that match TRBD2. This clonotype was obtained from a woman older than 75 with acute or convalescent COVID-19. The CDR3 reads CASSRRTSGGYSTDTQYF. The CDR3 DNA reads TGTGCCAGTAGTAGGCGGACTAGCGGGGGATACAGCACAGATACGCAGTATTTT. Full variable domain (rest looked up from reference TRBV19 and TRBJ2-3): DGGITQSPKYLFRKEGQNVTLSCEQNLNHDAMYWYRQDPGQGLRLIYYSQIVNDFQKGDIAEGYSVSREKKESFPLTVTSAQKNPTAFYLCASSRRTSGGYSTDTQYFGPGTRLTVL.